These 19 T cell receptor beta chains originate from one sample sequenced in a study of shared clonotypes between healthy human individuals. TCRdb keeps only in-frame clones here, not all; method: immunoSEQ multiplex PCR. The sample yields 850,000 to 1,100,000 clones, around three quarters seen once. The sample consisted of memory CD4+ T cells from PBMCs. Stated subset: CD45RA-negative fraction. These TCRs come from a young man in good health. Some clones in this sample may be carry-over from other donors' samples.

This chain uses TRBV19 with TRBJ2-2, with 8 bases lining up with TRBD1. There are 19 residues in the CDR3. CDR1 and CDR2 from the germline V gene are LNHDA and SQIVND (reference sequence). Germline trimming cut 7 bases from V and 3 bases from J; bases unmatched to any gene: 19. The CDR3 DNA follows: TGTGCCAGTACCTCCGACAGGGGCCGTATGCGGTCGTACACCGGGGAGCTGTTTTTT. Translating gives CASTSDRGRMRSYTGELFF.

This clone was counted once. The genes are TRBV5-1 and TRBJ1-3, with 10 bases identical to TRBD1. Losses at the gene ends were 1 base for V and 9 bases for J; bases not matched to a gene: 13. This CDR3 contains 17 residues. Germline V gene data show CDR1 as SGHRS and CDR2 as YFSETQ. The CDR3 coding sequence is TGCGCCAGCAGCTTGTCTACCCCGGGACAGGGGCAAGGCACCATATATTTT. It yields the protein CASSLSTPGQGQGTIYF.

V gene TRBV9 combines with J gene TRBJ2-3; TRBD2 matches 7 bases. With 6 bases clipped from V and 6 bases from J, the junction kept 10 bases outside the gene matches. Germline-derived CDR1 and CDR2 are SGDLS and YYNGEE. This CDR3 comprises 14 residues. CDR3 coding DNA: TGTGCCAGCACCAAGCGGGACTTACTCGATACGCAGTATTTT. Protein sequence: CASTKRDLLDTQYF.

The chain is built from TRBV5-1 and TRBJ2-7; tentative D call: TRBD1 (6 bases). The CDR3 extends over 15 amino acids. V was pared by 4 bases and J by 0 bases, with 14 bases between. Germline V gene sequence: CDR1 SGHRS, CDR2 YFSETQ. CDR3 amino acids: CASSLGQPRSYEQYF. The CDR3 DNA follows: TGCGCCAGCAGCCTCGGACAGCCGCGCTCCTACGAGCAGTACTTC.

This clone has a handful of counts. V and J are TRBV4-1 and TRBJ2-3, with a possible D match to TRBD1 (5 bases). V was pared by 0 bases and J by 7 bases, with 17 bases between. CDR3 size: 16 residues. Looked up from germline, CDR1 is MGHRA and CDR2 is YSYEKL. The CDR3 protein is CASSQDYTGRMNTQYF. DNA of the CDR3: TGCGCCAGCAGCCAAGATTATACAGGAAGGATGAATACGCAGTATTTT.

The rearrangement uses TRBV6-5 and TRBJ2-5; 12 positions match TRBD2. Germline V gene lookup returns CDR1 MNHEY and CDR2 SVGAGI. V shed 4 bases and J 8 bases; nucleotides not matched to a gene: 5. The CDR3 is 14 residues long. CDR3 nucleotides: TGTGCCAGCAGTTTGTCGACTAGCGGGAGAACCCAGTACTTC. This sequence encodes CASSLSTSGRTQYF.

J is TRBJ1-3 and V is TRBV9; unclear D gene. V lost 4 bases and J 0 bases, leaving 5 bases between the germline ends. CDR3 length: 13 residues. Germline-derived CDR1 and CDR2 are SGDLS and YYNGEE. The CDR3 sequence is CASSISSGNTIYF. Here the CDR3 DNA reads TGTGCCAGCAGCATCAGCTCTGGAAACACCATATATTTT.

V usage is TRBV25-1 and J usage is TRBJ1-4, with D uncertain. Trimming pared 7 bases from V and 2 bases from J, leaving 5 bases between. The CDR3 extends over 12 amino acids. The germline CDR1 and CDR2 sequences are MGHDK and SYGVNS. CDR3 sequence: CASTSTNEKLFF. As DNA, the CDR3 is TGTGCCAGCACCTCTACTAATGAAAAACTGTTTTTT.

This rearrangement joins TRBV7-8 to TRBJ1-2, with no clear D. Germline CDR1 SGHVS, CDR2 FQNEAQ. The CDR3 contains 14 residues. V lost 5 bases to trimming and J lost 7 bases, with 17 bases between them. CDR3 residues: CASSVNGSPIGYTF. In DNA form, the CDR3 reads TGTGCCAGCAGCGTTAACGGGTCACCCATTGGCTACACCTTC.

This clone was observed a handful of times. The V and J genes are TRBV7-9 and TRBJ1-2; no firm D call. The germline gives CDR1 SEHNR, CDR2 FQNEAQ (reference sequence). This CDR3 region has 14 residues. Trimming took 5 bases from V and 6 from J, leaving 16 bases between them. This chain's CDR3 is CASSNRKAGNGYTF. The CDR3 coding sequence is TGTGCCAGCAGCAACCGTAAAGCTGGAAATGGCTACACCTTC.

This chain uses TRBV28 with TRBJ1-2, with unresolved D. This CDR3 is 10 amino acids long. The V gene lost 8 bases and the J gene lost 11 bases, with 12 bases spanning the gap. Germline V gene sequence: CDR1 MDHEN, CDR2 SYDVKM. The CDR3 nucleotides are TGTGCCAGCGGAGCAGAGGCTTACACCTTC. Translating gives CASGAEAYTF.

A few counts support this clone. This sequence joins TRBV4-1 and TRBJ2-6; D gene unclear. V lost 0 bases to trimming and J lost 3 bases, with 3 bases between them. This CDR3 spans 14 amino acids. Germline CDR1 is MGHRA and CDR2 is YSYEKL. In nucleotides, the CDR3 is TGCGCCAGCAGCCAAGAGATTGGGGCCAACGTCCTGACTTTC. This translates into CASSQEIGANVLTF.

This chain joins TRBV2 and TRBJ2-5; 8 positions match TRBD1. The CDR3 has 14 residues. V dropped 7 bases and J dropped 4; count of bases not matched to a gene: 8. Looked up from germline, CDR1 is SNHLY and CDR2 is FYNNEI. Written as DNA, the CDR3 is TGTGCCAGCATGGACAGGGTGATTGGAGAGACCCAGTACTTC. Translating it yields CASMDRVIGETQYF.

The J gene is TRBJ2-3, the V gene TRBV15; 10 bases map to TRBD2. The CDR3 is 17 amino acids. Looked up from germline, CDR1 is LNHNV and CDR2 is YYDKDF (reference sequence). V lost 1 base, J lost 3 bases, and 7 bases stayed unmatched. The DNA of the CDR3 is TGTGCCACCAGCAGAGTACCCAGCGGGAGGGCGACAGATACGCAGTATTTT. Translation: CATSRVPSGRATDTQYF.

The rearrangement uses TRBV7-2 and TRBJ2-2; the D call may be TRBD1 or TRBD2 (5 bases each). Germline CDR1 and CDR2: SGHTA and FQGNSA. Trimming pared 1 base from V and 0 bases from J, leaving 9 bases between. The CDR3 has 16 residues. CDR3 sequence (DNA): TGTGCCAGCAGCTTAGTAGGGACGGCGAACACCGGGGAGCTGTTTTTT. This sequence encodes CASSLVGTANTGELFF.

The rearrangement joins TRBV6-5 to TRBJ1-4; 8 nucleotides agree with TRBD1. The germline gives CDR1 MNHEY, CDR2 SVGAGI. V was pared by 7 bases and J by 7 bases, with 8 bases of the junction left unmatched. There are 14 residues in the CDR3. The CDR3 sequence is CASNPGQGFEKLFF. CDR3 nucleotides: TGTGCCAGCAATCCAGGACAGGGCTTTGAAAAACTGTTTTTT.

The rearrangement joins TRBV6-5 to TRBJ2-7; tentative D call: TRBD2 (7 bases). V was clipped by 10 bases and J by 2 bases, with 15 bases between them. CDR3 length equals 13 residues. Germline values: CDR1 MNHEY, CDR2 SVGAGI. CDR3 nucleotides: TGTGCCACCAAGGGGGGGCGCGCCTACGAGCAGTACTTC. Encoded protein: CATKGGRAYEQYF.

The chain couples TRBV7-9 to TRBJ1-1; a weak D match, TRBD1 (6 bases). Trimming cost V 4 bases and J 1 base, with 13 bases left between them. This CDR3 contains 15 residues. CDR1 and CDR2 from the germline V gene are SEHNR and FQNEAQ (reference sequence). The CDR3 sequence: CASSSPQGRNTEAFF. The DNA of the CDR3 is TGTGCCAGCAGCTCCCCCCAGGGGCGGAACACTGAAGCTTTCTTT.

The rearrangement links TRBV5-1 to TRBJ2-1; a weak D match, TRBD2 (5 bases). Germline CDR1 is SGHRS and CDR2 is YFSETQ. V was pared by 0 bases and J by 5 bases, with 9 bases between. This CDR3 has 14 amino acids. The CDR3 DNA sequence: TGCGCCAGCAGCTTGGAACGGACTGACAATGAGCAGTTCTTC. This encodes CASSLERTDNEQFF. The variable domain in full, completed from reference TRBV5-1 and TRBJ2-1, reads KAGVTQTPRYLIKTRGQQVTLSCSPISGHRSVSWYQQTPGQGLQFLFEYFSETQRNKGNFPGRFSGRQFSNSRSEMNVSTLELGDSALYLCASSLERTDNEQFFGPGTRLTVL.